This is a list of T cell receptor beta chains from one sample in a study of cytotoxic CD8 clonotypes in ibrutinib-treated CLL. The protocol was immunoSEQ multiplex PCR, while the TCRdb copy is restricted to in-frame clones and leaves out a portion. In the table there are 25,000 or so clones, 62% of which are singletons. The sample was PBMCs, taken before ibrutinib treatment. The receptors were gathered from a human donor with chronic lymphocytic leukemia. CDR3s include the opening cysteine and the closing phenylalanine or tryptophan. The order of the fields is V gene, J gene, CDR3 protein.

TRBV21-1	TRBJ2-7	CASSKRGQGAHEQYF
TRBV5-1	TRBJ2-3	CASNLQLAGVTDTQYF
TRBV7-8	TRBJ1-1	CASSSERQDTEAFF
TRBV6-4	TRBJ2-2	CASSDSQGATGELFF
TRBV6-5	TRBJ2-3	CASSPEGGTDTQYF
TRBV7-6	TRBJ2-3	CASSQPGRDRRNTQYF
TRBV2	TRBJ2-1	CASSEHAPSSYNEQFF
TRBV10-2	TRBJ2-1	CASSPQAGYLGNEQFF
TRBV6-5	TRBJ1-1	CASSFSGGRGTEAFF
TRBV6-1	TRBJ2-1	CATLAGHEQFF
TRBV6-4	TRBJ2-5	CASSALAGGQETQYF
TRBV23-1	TRBJ1-5	CASAGGIYQPQHF
TRBV27	TRBJ2-6	CASSLLAQSSGANVLTF
TRBV5-1	TRBJ2-2	CASSPATDTGELFF
TRBV6-1	TRBJ2-3	CASSEEGGRRTRMDTQYF
TRBV19	TRBJ2-7	CASSILWTSGTYEQYF
TRBV12-2	TRBJ1-2	CASRIPPGHANYGYTF
TRBV18	TRBJ2-7	CASSLPPSYEQYF
TRBV29-1	TRBJ1-1	CSVDLGTEAFF
TRBV5-1	TRBJ2-4	CASSLDLEYIQYF
TRBV2	TRBJ1-1	CASKQGAEAFF
TRBV10-3	TRBJ1-5	CAISEPGQPQHF
TRBV11-2	TRBJ1-1	CASSLVVRTGTEAFF
TRBV19	TRBJ2-1	CASYGGRQFF
TRBV25-1	TRBJ1-1	CASRTGAARIAFF
TRBV9	TRBJ1-2	CASSVGDRGPGGYTF
TRBV5-1	TRBJ2-1	CASSLDAFEQFF
TRBV19	TRBJ2-2	CASSITRDGELFF
TRBV29-1	TRBJ2-7	CSAEDGESYEQYF